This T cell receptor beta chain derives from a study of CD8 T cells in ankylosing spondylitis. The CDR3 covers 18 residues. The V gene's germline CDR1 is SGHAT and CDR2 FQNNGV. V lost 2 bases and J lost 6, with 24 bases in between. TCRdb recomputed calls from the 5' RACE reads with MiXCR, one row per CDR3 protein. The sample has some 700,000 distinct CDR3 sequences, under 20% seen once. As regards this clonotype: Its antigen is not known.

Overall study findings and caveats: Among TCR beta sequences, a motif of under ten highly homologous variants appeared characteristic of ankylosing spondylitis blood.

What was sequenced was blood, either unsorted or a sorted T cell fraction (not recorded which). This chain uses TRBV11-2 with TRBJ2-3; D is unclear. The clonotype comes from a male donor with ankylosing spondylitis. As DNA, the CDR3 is TGTGCCAGCAGCTTAATGTGGGGAACCCGTAAGCCAACGGATACGCAGTATTTT. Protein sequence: CASSLMWGTRKPTDTQYF.